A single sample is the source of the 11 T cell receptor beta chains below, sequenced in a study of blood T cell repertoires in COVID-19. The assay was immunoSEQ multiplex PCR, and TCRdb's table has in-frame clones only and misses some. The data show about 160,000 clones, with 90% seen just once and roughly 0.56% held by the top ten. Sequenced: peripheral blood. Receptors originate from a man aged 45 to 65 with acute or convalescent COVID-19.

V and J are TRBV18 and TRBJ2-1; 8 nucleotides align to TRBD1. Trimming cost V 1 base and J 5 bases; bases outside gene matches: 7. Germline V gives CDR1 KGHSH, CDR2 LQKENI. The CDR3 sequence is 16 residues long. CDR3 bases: TGTGCCAGCTCACCACTTCCAGGGGGCGTACACAATGAGCAGTTCTTC. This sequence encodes CASSPLPGGVHNEQFF.

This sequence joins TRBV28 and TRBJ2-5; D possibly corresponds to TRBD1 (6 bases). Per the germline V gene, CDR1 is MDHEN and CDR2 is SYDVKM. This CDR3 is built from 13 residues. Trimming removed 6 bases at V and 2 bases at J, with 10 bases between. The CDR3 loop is CASRRGFQETQYF. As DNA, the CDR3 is TGTGCCAGCAGGAGGGGGTTTCAAGAGACCCAGTACTTC.

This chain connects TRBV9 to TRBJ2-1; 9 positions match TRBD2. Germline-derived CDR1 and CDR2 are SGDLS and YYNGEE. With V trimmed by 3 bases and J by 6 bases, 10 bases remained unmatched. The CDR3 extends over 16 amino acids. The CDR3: CASSALAGVSPNEQFF. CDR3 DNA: TGTGCCAGCAGCGCCTTAGCGGGAGTTAGCCCCAATGAGCAGTTCTTC.

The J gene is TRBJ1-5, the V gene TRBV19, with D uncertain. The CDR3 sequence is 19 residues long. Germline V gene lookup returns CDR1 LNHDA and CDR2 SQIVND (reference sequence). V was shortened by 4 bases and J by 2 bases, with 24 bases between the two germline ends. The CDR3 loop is CASSSPQVRFAAGNQPQHF. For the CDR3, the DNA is TGTGCCAGTAGTAGCCCGCAAGTCCGTTTCGCGGCCGGCAATCAGCCCCAGCATTTT.

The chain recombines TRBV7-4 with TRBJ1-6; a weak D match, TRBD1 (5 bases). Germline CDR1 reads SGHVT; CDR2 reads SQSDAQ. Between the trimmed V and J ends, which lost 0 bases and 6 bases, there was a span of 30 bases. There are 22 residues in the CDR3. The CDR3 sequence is CASSLAEISSPGSGVFNSPLHF. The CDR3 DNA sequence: TGTGCCAGCAGCTTAGCGGAGATATCTAGCCCAGGGTCGGGAGTTTTTAATTCACCCCTCCACTTT.

CDR3 sequence reads: CASSQLAVLVDNEQFF. The DNA of the CDR3 is TGTGCCAGCTCACAATTAGCGGTGCTCGTTGACAATGAGCAGTTCTTC. The chain employs TRBV18 and TRBJ2-1, with D possibly being TRBD2 (6 bases). The length of the CDR3 is 16 residues. Trimming took 4 bases from V and 5 from J, leaving 18 bases between them. The V gene's germline CDR1 is KGHSH and CDR2 LQKENI.

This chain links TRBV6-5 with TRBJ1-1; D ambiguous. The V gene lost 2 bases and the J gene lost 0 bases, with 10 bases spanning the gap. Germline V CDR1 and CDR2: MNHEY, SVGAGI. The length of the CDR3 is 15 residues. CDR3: CASSYEGRMNTEAFF. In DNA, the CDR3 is TGTGCCAGCAGTTACGAAGGCAGGATGAACACTGAAGCTTTCTTT.

CDR3 amino acids: CASSLVREEKLFF. The CDR3 coding sequence is TGTGCCAGCAGCTTGGTGCGGGAGGAAAAACTGTTTTTT. This chain links TRBV5-6 with TRBJ1-4; D is unresolved. The CDR3 length is 13 residues. CDR1 SGHDT and CDR2 YYEEEE come from the germline V gene. V shed 0 bases and J shed 8 bases, with 8 bases lying between them.

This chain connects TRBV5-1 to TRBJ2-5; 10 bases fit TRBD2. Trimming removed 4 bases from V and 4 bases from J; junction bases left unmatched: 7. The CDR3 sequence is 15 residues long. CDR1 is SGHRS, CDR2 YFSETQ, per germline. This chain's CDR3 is CASSALAGDRETQYF. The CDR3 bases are TGCGCCAGCAGCGCCCTAGCGGGGGATCGAGAGACCCAGTACTTC.

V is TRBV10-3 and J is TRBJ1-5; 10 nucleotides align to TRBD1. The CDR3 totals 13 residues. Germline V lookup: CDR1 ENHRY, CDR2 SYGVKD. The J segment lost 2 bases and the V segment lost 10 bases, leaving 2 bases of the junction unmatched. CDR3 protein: CATGQGGNQPQHF. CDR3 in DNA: TGTGCCACCGGACAGGGGGGCAATCAGCCCCAGCATTTT.

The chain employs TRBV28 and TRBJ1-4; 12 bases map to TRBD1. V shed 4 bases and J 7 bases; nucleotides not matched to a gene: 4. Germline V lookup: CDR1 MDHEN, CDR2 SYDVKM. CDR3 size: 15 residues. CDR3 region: CASSSGQGAAEKLFF. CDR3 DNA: TGTGCCAGCAGTTCGGGACAGGGGGCGGCTGAAAAACTGTTTTTT.